This TCR beta chain was sequenced during a study of blood T cells in healthy people across ages. Study background: Capturing about one barcoded beta molecule per two T cells was achieved by template switching.

This clonotype was seen many times. What it recognizes is unknown. Combining a sample-barcoded 5' primer with a J-beta primer mix, a second PCR ran for roughly 6 to 12 cycles. TCRdb recomputed calls from the 5' RACE reads with MiXCR, one row per CDR3 protein. The sample consists of about 640,000 distinct CDR3 sequences, under 30% of them appearing once. V gave up 5 bases and J gave up 3 bases; unmatched junction bases: 9. The length of the CDR3 is 16 residues. Germline CDR1 MDHEN, CDR2 SYDVKM. Each sample provided at least 5 micrograms of extracted total RNA. Whole-study findings and limits: Estimated diversity, derived from one million T cells, was regarded as an underestimate.

This sequence was found in a woman older than 75 in good health. V gene TRBV28 combines with J gene TRBJ2-1; 8 bases are a match to TRBD1. The sequenced sample was blood. CDR3 DNA: TGTGCCAGCAGTACCCAAGACAGGGGCATCTACAATGAGCAGTTCTTC. This gives the protein CASSTQDRGIYNEQFF.